Ten or more counts support the clone carrying this T cell receptor (beta chain). As yet, its antigen is unknown. It was by quantitative 5'-RACE with molecular barcodes that TCR beta libraries were made. TCRdb re-called the 5' RACE reads with MiXCR, one entry per CDR3 protein. The repertoire consists of around 340,000 distinct CDR3 sequences, with roughly 14% occurring once and the leading ten covering 1.1%. The CDR3 is 14 residues long. Trimming took off 6 bases at V and 2 bases at J, with 14 bases between the two ends. The sample comes from a study of CD8 T cells in ankylosing spondylitis. Findings of the study overall: Disease-linked clones had a CD8+ phenotype and relatively low frequency in peripheral blood. Characteristic, it appeared, of ankylosing spondylitis blood was a TCR beta motif of fewer than 10 highly homologous variants.

V gene TRBV12-3 or TRBV12-4 combines with J gene TRBJ2-7; D uncertain. The TCR comes from a male donor with ankylosing spondylitis or in good health (not recorded which). The sample was blood, either unsorted or a sorted T cell fraction (not recorded which). The CDR3 is CASSYHDKTYEQYF. CDR3 sequence (DNA): TGTGCCAGCAGCTACCACGACAAGACCTACGAGCAGTACTTC.